What follows are 28 T cell receptor beta chains derived from one specimen sequenced in a study of T cell clones after liver transplantation. TCRdb's table, derived via immunoSEQ multiplex PCR, lists solely in-frame clones and lacks some. The data contain tens of thousands of clones, 60% to 80% of them singletons. Specimen: CD4+ T cells from blood, collected at the 22-month timepoint. The receptors come from a human patient who received a liver transplant. The T cells may partly be graft donor cells.

The DNA of the CDR3 is TGTGCCAGCAGCGTAGGGACAGGGCAAGAGACCCAGTACTTC. Translating gives CASSVGTGQETQYF. The V and J genes are TRBV11-2 and TRBJ2-5; 9 bases are a match to TRBD1. CDR1 is SGHAT, CDR2 FQNNGV, per germline. The V and J ends lost 5 bases and 2 bases, in that order; junction bases with no gene match: 3. The length of the CDR3 is 14 residues.

A few counts support this clone. This sequence joins TRBV7-2 and TRBJ2-7; D call uncertain. V gave up 2 bases and J gave up 5 bases, with 10 bases separating them. The CDR3 spans 13 residues. The germline V gene has CDR1 SGHTA and CDR2 FQGNSA. CDR3 nucleotides: TGTGCCAGCAGCTTAAGGGTAGGTCACGAGCAGTACTTC. Encoded protein: CASSLRVGHEQYF.

The chain is built from TRBV7-3 and TRBJ2-1; TRBD2 matches at 8 bases. The CDR3 length is 15 residues. Trimming at V came to 0 bases and at J to 3 bases, leaving 1 base not matched to a gene. The germline V gene encodes CDR1 SGHTA and CDR2 FQGTGA. The CDR3 sequence is CASSLTSGGYNEQFF. The CDR3 DNA follows: TGTGCCAGCAGCTTAACCAGCGGGGGCTACAATGAGCAGTTCTTC.

This clone came up a few times. The V and J genes are TRBV9 and TRBJ1-2; D gene ambiguous. Germline V gene data show CDR1 as SGDLS and CDR2 as YYNGEE. There are 14 residues in the CDR3. Trimming stripped 0 bases from V and 7 bases from J, with 13 bases between. The CDR3 bases are TGTGCCAGCAGCGTAGATGAGGGATCGGGTGGCTACACCTTC. Translating it yields CASSVDEGSGGYTF.

This clone was seen a handful of times. The chain carries TRBV7-3 and TRBJ1-1; no firm D call. Germline values: CDR1 SGHTA, CDR2 FQGTGA. Trimming took 5 bases from V and 5 from J, leaving 18 bases between them. This CDR3 spans 15 amino acids. CDR3 coding DNA: TGTGCCAGCAGCCCTCGTGGCAGCCGAAAAACTGAAGCTTTCTTT. This codes for CASSPRGSRKTEAFF.

The rearrangement joins TRBV19 to TRBJ1-5, with D possibly matching TRBD1 (5 bases). Germline V gene lookup returns CDR1 LNHDA and CDR2 SQIVND (reference sequence). The V end was cut by 8 bases, the J end by 0 bases, with 20 bases between. This CDR3 has 17 amino acids. The DNA for the CDR3 is TGTGCCAGTCAGAGGTTGGACGGGACTTATAGCAATCAGCCCCAGCATTTT. It encodes CASQRLDGTYSNQPQHF.

The chain is built from TRBV5-5 and TRBJ2-1; D unclear. The ends were cut back, 4 bases at V and 5 bases at J, with 16 bases in the middle. CDR1 and CDR2 (germline): SGHKS, YYEKEE (reference sequence). CDR3 length equals 15 residues. As DNA, the CDR3 is TGTGCCAGCAGCCTTAGGGCTTCTAGGAACAATGAGCAGTTCTTC. This gives the protein CASSLRASRNNEQFF.

This clone was recorded many times. The V and J genes are TRBV9 and TRBJ1-2; D is undetermined. The V end was cut by 7 bases, the J end by 2 bases, with 6 bases between. The CDR3 runs 11 residues. CDR1 is SGDLS and CDR2 is YYNGEE in the germline V gene. The CDR3 DNA reads TGTGCCAGCGGACTCAACTATGGCTACACCTTC. Translated, it gives CASGLNYGYTF.

The rearrangement joins TRBV30 to TRBJ2-1; perhaps TRBD2 as D (6 bases). CDR3 size: 13 residues. V gave up 5 bases and J gave up 2 bases, with 10 bases separating them. Germline values: CDR1 GTSNPN, CDR2 SVGIG (reference sequence). CDR3 in amino acids: CAWGTPTYNEQFF. The DNA for the CDR3 is TGTGCCTGGGGGACTCCGACCTACAATGAGCAGTTCTTC. The entire variable domain, with the rest obtained from reference TRBV30 and TRBJ2-1, is as follows: SQTIHQWPATLVQPVGSPLSLECTVEGTSNPNLYWYRQAAGRGLQLLFYSVGIGQISSEVPQNLSASRPQDRQFILSSKKLLLSDSGFYLCAWGTPTYNEQFFGPGTRLTVL.

The chain carries TRBV2 and TRBJ1-5; D is possibly TRBD1 (5 bases). CDR3 length: 15 amino acids. V was trimmed by 1 base and J by 7 bases, leaving 14 bases between them. The germline gives CDR1 SNHLY, CDR2 FYNNEI. CDR3 region: CASSEVGGGGQPQHF. As DNA, the CDR3 is TGTGCCAGCAGTGAAGTGGGGGGAGGAGGACAGCCCCAGCATTTT.

V usage is TRBV18 and J usage is TRBJ2-7, with D possibly TRBD2 on 5 matching bases. V was clipped by 1 base and J by 6 bases, with 7 bases between them. Germline CDR1 reads KGHSH; CDR2 reads LQKENI. CDR3 length: 12 amino acids. CDR3 loop: CASSPQGVEQYF. The CDR3 DNA reads as TGTGCCAGCTCACCACAGGGAGTCGAGCAGTACTTC.

This chain joins TRBV11-2 and TRBJ2-7; D is possibly TRBD2 (7 bases). This CDR3 contains 14 residues. V was pared by 2 bases and J by 6 bases, with 14 bases between. Germline V CDR1 and CDR2: SGHAT, FQNNGV. CDR3 sequence reads: CASSLTGGGSEQYF. The CDR3 DNA sequence: TGTGCCAGCAGCTTAACGGGGGGCGGGTCCGAGCAGTACTTC.

The CDR3 spells CASSEALHRKANYGYTF. In DNA form, the CDR3 reads TGTGCCAGCAGTGAAGCGCTCCACAGGAAAGCTAACTATGGCTACACCTTC. The chain recombines TRBV2 with TRBJ1-2, with D possibly matching TRBD1 (5 bases). V was pared by 0 bases and J by 0 bases, with 14 bases between. CDR1 is SNHLY, CDR2 FYNNEI, per germline. The CDR3 length is 17 residues.

The rearrangement links TRBV19 to TRBJ1-6; 10 bases align to TRBD1. Per germline, CDR1 LNHDA and CDR2 SQIVND (reference sequence). The CDR3 extends over 17 amino acids. V lost 6 bases and J lost 5; bases outside the gene matches: 10. For the CDR3, the DNA is TGTGCCAGTAGGGATTCGACAGGGGGCGGCCATAATTCACCCCTCCACTTT. Its translation: CASRDSTGGGHNSPLHF.

For the CDR3, the DNA is TGTGCCAGCAGCTTGAGAGCGGGGCCTAATGGCGAGCAGTACTTC. This codes for CASSLRAGPNGEQYF. V gene TRBV5-4 combines with J gene TRBJ2-7, with 7 bases that match TRBD2. V shed 1 base, J shed 6 bases, and the junction held 10 bases outside the gene matches. CDR3 length: 15 amino acids. Germline-derived CDR1 and CDR2 are SGHNT and YYREEE (reference sequence).

This chain uses TRBV28 with TRBJ2-6; D ambiguous. This CDR3 is 17 amino acids long. CDR1 is MDHEN and CDR2 is SYDVKM in the germline V gene. V was cut by 3 bases and J by 0 bases, with 12 bases left in between. CDR3 sequence: CASSLNYLYSGANVLTF. In DNA form, the CDR3 reads TGTGCCAGCAGTTTGAACTACTTGTACTCTGGGGCCAACGTCCTGACTTTC.

V and J are TRBV6-6 and TRBJ1-1, with D perhaps matching TRBD1 (6 bases). This CDR3 is 14 amino acids long. V was cut by 5 bases and J by 3 bases, with 13 bases left in between. The V gene's germline CDR1 is MNHNY and CDR2 SVGAGI (reference sequence). The CDR3: CASSTGQRDTEAFF. The DNA for the CDR3 is TGTGCCAGCAGTACCGGACAGAGGGACACTGAAGCTTTCTTT.

This clone was found a few times. This sequence joins TRBV18 and TRBJ1-4; tentatively, D is TRBD1 (6 bases). The CDR3 is 18 residues long. Germline V gene data show CDR1 as KGHSH and CDR2 as LQKENI. Trimming shortened V by 2 bases and J by 0 bases, and 16 bases separated the two germline ends. The DNA for the CDR3 is TGTGCCAGCTCACCAAGAGGGCAGGGGCCTGCAACTAATGAAAAACTGTTTTTT. Amino acid sequence: CASSPRGQGPATNEKLFF.

J is TRBJ2-2 and V is TRBV18; no reliable D call. The CDR3 has 16 residues. The V gene's germline CDR1 is KGHSH and CDR2 LQKENI. V lost 6 bases, J lost 0 bases, and 14 bases lay in between. The DNA of the CDR3 is TGTGCCAGCTCTCCCCGATCTCCAGCGAACACCGGGGAGCTGTTTTTT. It yields the protein CASSPRSPANTGELFF.

V and J are TRBV15 and TRBJ1-1; D gene ambiguous. CDR1 LNHNV and CDR2 YYDKDF come from the germline V gene (reference sequence). The CDR3 is 14 residues long. The germline V and J ends were trimmed by 0 bases and 4 bases, with 9 bases remaining between them. The CDR3 DNA follows: TGTGCCACCAGCAGAGAACCCTGGGGCACTGAAGCTTTCTTT. Translation gives CATSREPWGTEAFF.

The chain has TRBV5-4 and TRBJ2-5; D uncertain. The CDR3 runs 12 residues. CDR1 is SGHNT, CDR2 YYREEE, per germline (reference sequence). V gave up 5 bases and J gave up 0 bases, with 5 bases separating them. The CDR3 is CASSANQETQYF. CDR3 nucleotide sequence: TGTGCCAGCAGTGCCAACCAAGAGACCCAGTACTTC.

This chain links TRBV5-1 with TRBJ2-7; D is unresolved. The V end lost 4 bases, the J end lost 3 bases, and 20 bases lay between the germline ends. This CDR3 contains 16 residues. Germline values: CDR1 SGHRS, CDR2 YFSETQ. The CDR3 loop reads CASSPNLSGGYYEQYF. In DNA, the CDR3 is TGCGCCAGCAGCCCCAATCTTAGTGGCGGTTACTACGAGCAGTACTTC.

This clone was seen a handful of times. This chain joins TRBV5-6 and TRBJ1-2; TRBD1 matches 9 bases. The V gene end was trimmed by 4 bases and the J gene end by 7 bases; junction bases not matched to a gene: 11. The CDR3 covers 15 residues. CDR1 SGHDT and CDR2 YYEEEE come from the germline V gene. The DNA of the CDR3 is TGTGCCAGCAGCGTGGCCGGGGACAGGGTAACTGGCTACACCTTC. It translates to CASSVAGDRVTGYTF. Looking up the rest from reference TRBV5-6 and TRBJ1-2 gives the full variable domain: DAGVTQSPTHLIKTRGQQVTLRCSPKSGHDTVSWYQQALGQGPQFIFQYYEEEERQRGNFPDRFSGHQFPNYSSELNVNALLLGDSALYLCASSVAGDRVTGYTFGSGTRLTVV.

The J gene is TRBJ2-3, the V gene TRBV9; D is unresolved. Germline V gene sequence: CDR1 SGDLS, CDR2 YYNGEE. Trimming stripped 4 bases from V and 2 bases from J, with 11 bases between. The CDR3 has 14 residues. CDR3 sequence: CASSSRDFTDTQYF. The CDR3 DNA sequence: TGTGCCAGCAGCTCTAGAGACTTCACAGATACGCAGTATTTT.

This sequence joins TRBV15 and TRBJ2-3, with 7 bases matching TRBD2. The CDR3 has 14 amino acids. J was trimmed by 5 bases and V by 3 bases; bases with no gene match: 5. Germline values: CDR1 LNHNV, CDR2 YYDKDF (reference sequence). The CDR3 bases are TGTGCCACCAGCAGTTCCGGGACTAAAGATACGCAGTATTTT. Translating gives CATSSSGTKDTQYF.

This sequence joins TRBV7-2 and TRBJ1-4, with D unresolved. CDR1 is SGHTA and CDR2 is FQGNSA in the germline V gene. The ends were cut back, 5 bases at V and 8 bases at J, with 12 bases in the middle. CDR3 length: 13 residues. CDR3 nucleotides: TGTGCCAGCAGCGGCGCGGTTGGGGAAAAACTGTTTTTT. Its protein is CASSGAVGEKLFF.

This clone was observed a handful of times. CDR3: CASSRAGQGYEQYF. CDR3 nucleotides: TGTGCCAGCAGCCGGGCGGGACAGGGGTACGAGCAGTACTTC. The chain links TRBV5-4 to TRBJ2-7, with 10 bases identical to TRBD1. Per the germline V gene, CDR1 is SGHNT and CDR2 is YYREEE (reference sequence). Trimming took 4 bases from V and 4 from J; bases not matched to a gene: 5. This CDR3 region has 14 residues.

This clone occurred a few times. Germline is not matched at one junction end, which may reflect a read error. The rearrangement uses TRBV14 and TRBJ1-2; possibly TRBD1 for D (6 bases). The CDR3 runs to 13 residues. The germline gives CDR1 SGHDN, CDR2 FVKESK. CDR3 in amino acids: CASSEEYRASYTF. The CDR3 bases are TGTGCCAGCAGCGAAGAGTACAGGGCTAGCTACACCTTC.